The T cell receptor beta chain described here comes from a study of long-term antiretroviral therapy in people with HIV. Broader study findings: Documentation of ART adherence, viral resistance or therapy changes was absent. Patients on ART gained diversity, which nonetheless stayed below transplant donor controls.

Germline V gene lookup returns CDR1 SNHLY and CDR2 FYNNEI. Trimming removed 1 base from V and 9 bases from J; junction bases left unmatched: 7. This CDR3 spans 15 amino acids. At the survey level, the v3.0 immunoSEQ assay was run. TCRdb's copy holds only in-frame clones and misses some; the assay was immunoSEQ multiplex PCR. This table has about 28,000 clones, less than 90% appearing once. Only one count was recorded for this clone. Its antigen is not known. The source is a man between 18 and 29 years old with HIV. The sample was unsorted PBMCs, taken 0.4 years after starting antiretroviral therapy. The chain combines TRBV2 with TRBJ2-1, with TRBD1 identical over 9 bases. CDR3 amino acids: CASSEDRGRFLEQFF. The CDR3 coding sequence is TGTGCCAGCAGTGAAGACAGGGGGCGCTTTCTTGAGCAGTTCTTC.